This T cell receptor (beta chain) comes out of a study of blood T cell repertoires in COVID-19. The overall study: The cDNA or gDNA used as material had been derived from T cells, B-cell-depleted T cells, or PBMCs.

Source study methods: Reference gene primer amplification gave nucleated cell count estimates. TCRdb keeps only in-frame clones here, not all; method: immunoSEQ multiplex PCR. D and trimming were read from the DNA, whereas the V and J calls and clone size are those reported in that table. This table has 45,000 to 75,000 clones, approximately 86% appearing once. The TCR was taken from a man in his fifties or sixties with acute or convalescent COVID-19. Sequencing used peripheral blood.

The CDR3 reads CASSPEPGLAGRNEQFF. The CDR3 bases are TGTGCCAGCAGCCCGGAACCGGGACTAGCGGGAAGAAATGAGCAGTTCTTC. V is TRBV7-9 and J is TRBJ2-1, with 13 positions matching TRBD2. This CDR3 region has 17 residues. V was clipped by 5 bases and J by 7 bases; unmatched bases: 11. The V gene's germline CDR1 is SEHNR and CDR2 FQNEAQ (reference sequence).